A selection of T cell receptor beta chains follows, all from one sample in a study of beta chain features in type 1 diabetes. Only in-frame clones appear in the TCRdb table, and some are missing; sequencing was by immunoSEQ multiplex PCR. The table has about 340,000 clones, roughly 14% seen once; the top ten hold roughly 0.015%. The sequenced sample consisted of naive CD4+ T cells from blood. The source of these receptors is a young woman with type 1 diabetes. Both conserved end residues are part of each CDR3. D genes are given only for firm matches. Size is omitted from some rows. Given values are once, few, many or a class for expanded clones.

13	NA	TRBV2	TRBJ2-7	NA	CASSNTGTYEQYF	TGTGCCAGCAGTAACACAGGGACCTACGAGCAGTACTTC
13	TRBD1	TRBV6-5	TRBJ2-3	few	CASSRTGGETQYF	TGTGCCAGCAGCCGTACAGGGGGCGAGACGCAGTATTTT
15	NA	TRBV12-2	TRBJ2-1	NA	CASRRDRAIYNEQFF	TGTGCAAGTCGCCGTGACAGGGCAATCTACAATGAGCAGTTCTTC
16	NA	TRBV23-1	TRBJ1-3	few	CASSQSPTVFGNTIYF	TGCGCCAGCAGTCAATCTCCGACAGTCTTCGGAAACACCATATATTTT
15	TRBD1	TRBV5-1	TRBJ2-5	few	CASSLGTGNQETQYF	TGCGCCAGCAGCCTCGGGACAGGAAACCAAGAGACCCAGTACTTC
14	TRBD2	TRBV28	TRBJ2-7	few	CASSPSGSSYEQYF	TGTGCCAGCAGCCCTAGCGGGAGCTCCTACGAGCAGTACTTC
12	NA	TRBV19	TRBJ1-5	NA	CATTDSYQPQHF	TGTGCCACCACAGACAGCTATCAGCCCCAGCATTTT
15	TRBD2	TRBV5-4	TRBJ2-1	NA	CASSRPGLADNEQFF	TGTGCCAGCAGCCGGCCGGGACTAGCGGACAATGAGCAGTTCTTC
13	NA	TRBV30	TRBJ1-4	few	CAWADRHGEKLFF	TGTGCCTGGGCCGACAGGCACGGGGAAAAACTGTTTTTT
15	NA	TRBV7-9	TRBJ1-5	few	CASSSLHLEGKPQHF	TGTGCCAGCAGCTCCCTCCACCTAGAGGGTAAGCCCCAGCATTTT
13	TRBD1	TRBV7-9	TRBJ1-1	NA	CASSTDRLTEAFF	TGTGCCAGCAGCACGGACAGGTTAACTGAAGCTTTCTTT
12	NA	TRBV6-1	TRBJ1-1	few	CASSAPGGVAFF	TGTGCCAGCAGTGCGCCTGGAGGGGTAGCTTTCTTT
16	NA	TRBV18	TRBJ2-3	NA	CASSPWESLGTDTQYF	TGTGCCAGCTCACCCTGGGAGTCCCTAGGGACAGATACGCAGTATTTT
16	NA	TRBV6-6	TRBJ2-1	few	CATQNPRKSSYNEQFF	TGTGCCACCCAAAACCCGCGGAAGAGCTCCTACAATGAGCAGTTCTTC
14	TRBD1	TRBV7-2	TRBJ1-1	few	CASSQGQGNTEAFF	TGTGCCAGCAGCCAAGGACAGGGGAACACTGAAGCTTTCTTT
15	NA	TRBV28	TRBJ2-7	NA	CASSLDGRISYEQYF	TGTGCCAGCAGTCTCGACGGGAGAATTTCCTACGAGCAGTACTTC
17	TRBD1	TRBV4-3	TRBJ2-6	NA	CASSQEAGTAGANVLTF	TGCGCCAGCAGCCAAGAAGCAGGGACAGCCGGGGCCAACGTCCTGACTTTC
14	NA	TRBV7-9	TRBJ2-6	few	CATPGRPGANVLTF	TGTGCCACTCCAGGGAGGCCTGGGGCCAACGTCCTGACTTTC
14	NA	TRBV10-3	TRBJ1-2	NA	CAISEQRANYGYTF	TGTGCCATCAGTGAGCAGAGGGCTAACTATGGCTACACCTTC
13	NA	TRBV29-1	TRBJ1-4	NA	CSVSAGVNEKLFF	TGCAGCGTTTCGGCCGGAGTTAATGAAAAACTGTTTTTT
16	TRBD2	TRBV7-3	TRBJ2-7	NA	CASSLLGRAGAYEQYF	TGTGCCAGCAGCTTACTAGGCAGGGCGGGGGCCTACGAGCAGTACTTC
15	NA	TRBV19	TRBJ2-5	few	CASRSARVEQETQYF	TGTGCCAGTAGGTCAGCGAGGGTTGAACAAGAGACCCAGTACTTC